The present TCR beta chain was sequenced within a study of read filtering for tumor transcriptome and immune sequencing. For the study at large: Among patients, 17 to 20 were male and more than 12 female, aged roughly 45 to 80 (mean approximately 64).

Study findings and constraints: Sorted CD138-negative bone marrow cells were not purified T cells. Compared with RNA-seq, IR-seq gave much higher clonotype depth and reliability.

This library used around 0.4 ug RNA and molecular barcoded adaptors spanning alpha/delta and beta/gamma chains. Each CDR3 protein is one row after TCRdb ran MiXCR on the reads. The data contain approximately 45,000 distinct CDR3 sequences, roughly 20% of them seen just once; the ten biggest clones take up over 35%. Ten or more counts support this clonotype. The target antigen is unknown. The sequence came from a donor aged 40 or over with multiple myeloma. The source material was a population of CD138-negative cells sorted from bone marrow.

The CDR3 sequence is CASSYSPGRAKNIQYF. The CDR3 coding sequence is TGTGCCAGCAGTTACTCGCCGGGAAGAGCCAAAAACATTCAGTACTTC. J is TRBJ2-4 and V is TRBV6-2 or TRBV6-3; D might be TRBD2 (5 bases). With 0 bases removed from V and 0 bases from J, the gap between germline ends came to 9 bases. This CDR3 has 16 amino acids. Germline V gene sequence: CDR1 MNHEY, CDR2 SVGEGT.